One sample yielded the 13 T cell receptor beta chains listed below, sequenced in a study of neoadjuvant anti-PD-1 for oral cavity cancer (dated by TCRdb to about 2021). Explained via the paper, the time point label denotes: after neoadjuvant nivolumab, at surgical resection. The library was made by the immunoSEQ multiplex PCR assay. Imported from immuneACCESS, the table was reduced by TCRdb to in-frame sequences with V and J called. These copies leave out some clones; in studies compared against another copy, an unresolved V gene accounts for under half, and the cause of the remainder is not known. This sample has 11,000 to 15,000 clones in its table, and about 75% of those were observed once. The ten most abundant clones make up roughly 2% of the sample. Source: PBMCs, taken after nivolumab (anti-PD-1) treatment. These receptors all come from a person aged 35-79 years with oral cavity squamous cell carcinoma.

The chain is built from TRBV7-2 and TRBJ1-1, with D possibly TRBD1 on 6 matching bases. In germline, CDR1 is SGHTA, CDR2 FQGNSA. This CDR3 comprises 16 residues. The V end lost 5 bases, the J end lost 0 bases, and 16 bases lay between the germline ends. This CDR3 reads CASSHGGRVMNTEAFF. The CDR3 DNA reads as TGTGCCAGCAGCCACGGGGGGCGAGTGATGAACACTGAAGCTTTCTTT.

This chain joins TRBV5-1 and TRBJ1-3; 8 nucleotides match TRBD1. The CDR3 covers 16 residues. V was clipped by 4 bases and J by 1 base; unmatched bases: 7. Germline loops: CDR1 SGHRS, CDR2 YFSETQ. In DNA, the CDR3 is TGCGCCAGCAGCCTCGTCGGACAGGGTTCTGGAAACACCATATATTTT. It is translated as CASSLVGQGSGNTIYF. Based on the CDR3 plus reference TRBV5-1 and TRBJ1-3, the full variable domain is KAGVTQTPRYLIKTRGQQVTLSCSPISGHRSVSWYQQTPGQGLQFLFEYFSETQRNKGNFPGRFSGRQFSNSRSEMNVSTLELGDSALYLCASSLVGQGSGNTIYFGEGSWLTVV.

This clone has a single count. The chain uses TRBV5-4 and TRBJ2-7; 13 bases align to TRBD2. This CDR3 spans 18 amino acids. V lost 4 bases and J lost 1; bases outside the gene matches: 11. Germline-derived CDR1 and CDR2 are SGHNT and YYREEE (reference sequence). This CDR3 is CASSQGLAGESGSYEQYF. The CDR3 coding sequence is TGTGCCAGCAGCCAAGGACTAGCGGGAGAATCGGGGTCCTACGAGCAGTACTTC.

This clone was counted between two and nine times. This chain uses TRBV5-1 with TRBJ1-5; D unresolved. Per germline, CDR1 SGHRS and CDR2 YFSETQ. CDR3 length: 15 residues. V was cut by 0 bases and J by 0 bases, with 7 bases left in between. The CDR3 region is CASSLEGNSNQPQHF. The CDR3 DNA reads TGCGCCAGCAGCTTGGAGGGTAATAGCAATCAGCCCCAGCATTTT.

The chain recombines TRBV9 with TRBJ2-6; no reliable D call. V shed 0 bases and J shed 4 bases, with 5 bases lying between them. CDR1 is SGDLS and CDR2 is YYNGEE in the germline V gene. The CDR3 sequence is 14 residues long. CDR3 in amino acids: CASSVGVGANVLTF. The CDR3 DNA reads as TGTGCCAGCAGCGTAGGGGTGGGGGCCAACGTCCTGACTTTC.

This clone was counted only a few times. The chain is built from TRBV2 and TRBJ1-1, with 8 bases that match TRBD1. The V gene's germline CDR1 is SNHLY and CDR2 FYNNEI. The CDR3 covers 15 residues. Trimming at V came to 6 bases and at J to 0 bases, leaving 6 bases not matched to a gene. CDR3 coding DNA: TGTGCCAGCAGGTTAATGACAGGGGTGAACACTGAAGCTTTCTTT. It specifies CASRLMTGVNTEAFF.

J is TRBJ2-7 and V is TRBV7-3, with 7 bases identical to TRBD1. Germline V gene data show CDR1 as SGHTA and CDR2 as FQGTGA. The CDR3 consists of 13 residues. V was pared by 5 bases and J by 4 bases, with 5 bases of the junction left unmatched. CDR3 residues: CASSPGTEYEQYF. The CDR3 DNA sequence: TGTGCCAGCAGCCCGGGGACAGAATACGAGCAGTACTTC.

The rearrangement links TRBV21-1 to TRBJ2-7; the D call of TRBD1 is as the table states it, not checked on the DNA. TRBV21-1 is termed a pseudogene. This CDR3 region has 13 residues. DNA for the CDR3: TGTGCCAGCAGCAAAAGGCAGGGCTACGAGCAGTACTTC. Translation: CASSKRQGYEQYF.

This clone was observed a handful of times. The CDR3 spells CASSIYRGQPSGYTF. CDR3 coding DNA: TGTGCCAGCAGCATCTACAGGGGGCAACCAAGCGGCTACACCTTC. V usage is TRBV9 and J usage is TRBJ1-2; 9 positions agree with TRBD1. The length of the CDR3 is 15 residues. Germline CDR1 and CDR2: SGDLS and YYNGEE. V lost 4 bases to trimming and J lost 8 bases; unmatched junction nucleotides: 12.

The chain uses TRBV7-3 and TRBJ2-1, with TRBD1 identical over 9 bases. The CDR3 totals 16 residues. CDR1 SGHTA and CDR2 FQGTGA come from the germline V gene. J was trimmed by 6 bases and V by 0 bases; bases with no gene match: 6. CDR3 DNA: TGTGCCAGCAGCTTAACGGGACAGGGAGGAAGCAATGAGCAGTTCTTC. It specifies CASSLTGQGGSNEQFF.

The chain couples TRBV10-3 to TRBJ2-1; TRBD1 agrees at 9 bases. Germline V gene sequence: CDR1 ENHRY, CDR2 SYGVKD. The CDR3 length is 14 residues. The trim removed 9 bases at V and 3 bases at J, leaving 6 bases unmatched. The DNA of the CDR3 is TGTGCCATACAACAGGGGGCGGTCTACAATGAGCAGTTCTTC. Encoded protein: CAIQQGAVYNEQFF.

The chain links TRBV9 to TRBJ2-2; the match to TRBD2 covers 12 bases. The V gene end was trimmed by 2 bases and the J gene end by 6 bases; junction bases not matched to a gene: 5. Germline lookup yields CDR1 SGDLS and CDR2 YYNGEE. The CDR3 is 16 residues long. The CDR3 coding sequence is TGTGCCAGCAGCGTTATAACTAGCGGGGGGTCCGGGGAGCTGTTTTTT. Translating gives CASSVITSGGSGELFF.

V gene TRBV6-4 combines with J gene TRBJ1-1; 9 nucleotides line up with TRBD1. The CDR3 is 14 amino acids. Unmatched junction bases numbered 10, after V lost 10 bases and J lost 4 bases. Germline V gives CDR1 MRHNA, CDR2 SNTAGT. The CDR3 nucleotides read TGTGCCACCGGACAGGGGCGGTGGGGCACTGAAGCTTTCTTT. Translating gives CATGQGRWGTEAFF.